The 7 T cell receptor beta chains given below trace back to one sample, sequenced in a study of blood T cell repertoires in COVID-19. Data came from immunoSEQ multiplex PCR; TCRdb stores just in-frame clones and leaves some out. The sample has about 270,000 clones, approximately 90% seen once; the top ten hold 2%. Sequencing input: PBMCs or T cells enriched from blood (not recorded which). These receptors were obtained from a woman in her sixties or seventies in a cohort exposed to, infected with or recovered from COVID-19 (not recorded which).

The chain employs TRBV30 and TRBJ1-1; D call uncertain. The germline V and J ends were trimmed by 0 bases and 13 bases, with 15 bases remaining between them. Germline CDR1 is GTSNPN and CDR2 is SVGIG (reference sequence). This CDR3 comprises 12 residues. Here the CDR3 reads CAWSVANARGFF. DNA of the CDR3: TGTGCCTGGAGTGTAGCTAACGCCAGAGGTTTCTTT.

This clone was seen only a few times. As DNA, the CDR3 is TGTGCCAGCACAGCGGGAGGGAACATGAATGAGCAGTTCTTC. It specifies CASTAGGNMNEQFF. The V gene is TRBV6-5, the J gene TRBJ2-1, with 10 bases identical to TRBD2. The CDR3 totals 14 residues. Germline CDR1 MNHEY, CDR2 SVGAGI. V trimming: 7 bases; J trimming: 7 bases; junction bases outside the gene matches: 7.

V and J are TRBV7-6 and TRBJ2-3; 10 bases are shared with TRBD1. V shed 5 bases and J 1 base; nucleotides not matched to a gene: 9. Germline V CDR1 and CDR2: SGHVS, FNYEAQ. The CDR3 spans 17 residues. The CDR3 DNA reads as TGTGCCAGCAGCCCCAGGGACAGGGGTACTCGCACAGATACGCAGTATTTT. As protein: CASSPRDRGTRTDTQYF.

The chain uses TRBV4-1 and TRBJ2-7; 7 nucleotides line up with TRBD1. With 0 bases clipped from V and 6 bases from J, the junction kept 14 bases outside the gene matches. Looked up from germline, CDR1 is MGHRA and CDR2 is YSYEKL. The CDR3 is 17 residues long. CDR3: CASSQDPARGRSSEQYF. CDR3 nucleotides: TGCGCCAGCAGCCAAGATCCGGCCAGGGGGAGAAGCAGCGAGCAGTACTTC.

A single count supports this clone. The CDR3 DNA reads TGTGCCAGCAGTTTAACCTCAAAGGGAGATTCACCCCTCCACTTT. Protein product: CASSLTSKGDSPLHF. The V call is TRBV28, the J call TRBJ1-6; D unclear. The CDR3 totals 15 residues. Trimming pared 2 bases from V and 8 bases from J, leaving 13 bases between. Germline V gene data show CDR1 as MDHEN and CDR2 as SYDVKM.

The rearrangement uses TRBV18 and TRBJ2-1; 9 bases match TRBD2. Germline CDR1 and CDR2: KGHSH and LQKENI. With 2 bases clipped from V and 9 bases from J, the junction kept 8 bases outside the gene matches. This CDR3 is built from 15 residues. The CDR3 sequence: CASSPGSGRSGEQFF. The CDR3 DNA reads as TGTGCCAGCTCACCAGGGAGCGGGAGGTCGGGTGAGCAGTTCTTC.

The genes are TRBV5-4 and TRBJ2-7; D is unclear. CDR3 length equals 15 residues. Germline CDR1 SGHNT, CDR2 YYREEE (reference sequence). The V and J ends lost 4 bases and 3 bases respectively, with 17 bases between them. This CDR3 reads CASSDLTLDVYEQYF. The CDR3 bases are TGTGCCAGCAGCGATCTCACTCTAGACGTCTACGAGCAGTACTTC.